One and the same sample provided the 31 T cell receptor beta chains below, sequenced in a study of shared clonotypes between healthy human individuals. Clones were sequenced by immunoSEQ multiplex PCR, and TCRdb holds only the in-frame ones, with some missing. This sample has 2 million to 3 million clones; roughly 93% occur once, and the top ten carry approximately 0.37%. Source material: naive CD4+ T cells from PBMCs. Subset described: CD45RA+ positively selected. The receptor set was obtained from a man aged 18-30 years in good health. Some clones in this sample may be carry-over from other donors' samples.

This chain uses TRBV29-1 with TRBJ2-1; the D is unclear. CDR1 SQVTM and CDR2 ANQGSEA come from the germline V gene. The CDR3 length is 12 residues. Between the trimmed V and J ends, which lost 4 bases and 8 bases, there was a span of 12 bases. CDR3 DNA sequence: TGCAGCGTTGTTGCAGGAAGAGATGAGCAGTTCTTC. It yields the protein CSVVAGRDEQFF.

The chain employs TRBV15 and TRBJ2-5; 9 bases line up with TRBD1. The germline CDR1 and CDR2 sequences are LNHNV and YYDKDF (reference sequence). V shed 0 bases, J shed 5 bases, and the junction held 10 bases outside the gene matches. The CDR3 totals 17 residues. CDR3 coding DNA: TGTGCCACCAGCAGAGATAATGTCGGGACAGGGCGGGAGACCCAGTACTTC. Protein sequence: CATSRDNVGTGRETQYF.

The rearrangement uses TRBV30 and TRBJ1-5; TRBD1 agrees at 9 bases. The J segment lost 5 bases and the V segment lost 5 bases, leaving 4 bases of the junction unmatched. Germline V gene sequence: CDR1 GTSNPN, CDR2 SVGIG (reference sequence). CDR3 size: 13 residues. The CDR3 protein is CAWARTGDQPQHF. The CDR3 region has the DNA TGTGCCTGGGCTCGGACAGGGGATCAGCCCCAGCATTTT.

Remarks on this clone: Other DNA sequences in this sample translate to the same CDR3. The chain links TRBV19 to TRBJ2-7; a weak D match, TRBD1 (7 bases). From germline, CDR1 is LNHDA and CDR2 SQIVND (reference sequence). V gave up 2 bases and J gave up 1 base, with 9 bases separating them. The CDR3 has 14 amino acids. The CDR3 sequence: CASSIQGGSYEQYF. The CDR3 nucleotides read TGTGCCAGTAGTATACAGGGGGGTTCCTACGAGCAGTACTTC.

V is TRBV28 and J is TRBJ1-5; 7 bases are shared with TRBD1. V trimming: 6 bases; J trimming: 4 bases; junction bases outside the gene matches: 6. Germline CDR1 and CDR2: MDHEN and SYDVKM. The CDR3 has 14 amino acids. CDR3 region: CASSTGVRNQPQHF. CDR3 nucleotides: TGTGCCAGCAGCACAGGGGTTAGGAATCAGCCCCAGCATTTT.

CDR3 bases: TGTGCCAGCAGTGACAGGGGAGGACTAAACACCGGGGAGCTGTTTTTT. It encodes CASSDRGGLNTGELFF. The chain uses TRBV28 and TRBJ2-2; TRBD1 agrees at 8 bases. V trimming: 5 bases; J trimming: 2 bases; junction bases outside the gene matches: 7. Germline-derived CDR1 and CDR2 are MDHEN and SYDVKM. The CDR3 is made up of 16 amino acids.

This chain's CDR3 is CASSGPDRGHYGYTF. The DNA of the CDR3 is TGTGCCAGCAGTGGCCCGGACAGGGGGCACTATGGCTACACCTTC. The V and J genes are TRBV25-1 and TRBJ1-2; TRBD1 matches 11 bases. The V segment lost 4 bases and the J segment 3 bases; nucleotides outside the gene matches: 4. Germline assignment: CDR1 MGHDK and CDR2 SYGVNS. CDR3 size: 15 residues.

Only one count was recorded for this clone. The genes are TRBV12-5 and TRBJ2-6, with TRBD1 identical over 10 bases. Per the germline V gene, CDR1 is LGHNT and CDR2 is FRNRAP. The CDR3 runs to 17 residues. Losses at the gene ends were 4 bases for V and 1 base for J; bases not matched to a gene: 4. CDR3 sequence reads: CASGSGQGESGANVLTF. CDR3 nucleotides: TGTGCTAGTGGTTCCGGACAGGGGGAATCTGGGGCCAACGTCCTGACTTTC.

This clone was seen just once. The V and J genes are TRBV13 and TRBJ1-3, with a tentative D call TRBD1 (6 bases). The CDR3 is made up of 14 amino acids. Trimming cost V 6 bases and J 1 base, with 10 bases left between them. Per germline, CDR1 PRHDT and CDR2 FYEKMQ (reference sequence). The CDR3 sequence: CASREQGSGNTIYF. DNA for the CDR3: TGTGCCAGCAGGGAACAGGGTTCTGGAAACACCATATATTTT.

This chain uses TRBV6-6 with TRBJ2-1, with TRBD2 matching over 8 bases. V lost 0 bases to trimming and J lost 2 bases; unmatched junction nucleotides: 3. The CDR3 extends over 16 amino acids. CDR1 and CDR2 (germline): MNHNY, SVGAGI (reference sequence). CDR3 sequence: CASSYSSGITYNEQFF. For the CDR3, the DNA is TGTGCCAGCAGTTACTCTAGCGGGATTACCTACAATGAGCAGTTCTTC.

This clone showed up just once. CDR3 sequence (DNA): TGTGCCAGCAGCATTGGGACATGGGGTAGCACTGAAGCTTTCTTT. Its translation: CASSIGTWGSTEAFF. This chain connects TRBV9 to TRBJ1-1; tentatively, D is TRBD1 (6 bases). V was cut by 4 bases and J by 4 bases, with 17 bases left in between. Germline assignment: CDR1 SGDLS and CDR2 YYNGEE. This CDR3 contains 15 residues.

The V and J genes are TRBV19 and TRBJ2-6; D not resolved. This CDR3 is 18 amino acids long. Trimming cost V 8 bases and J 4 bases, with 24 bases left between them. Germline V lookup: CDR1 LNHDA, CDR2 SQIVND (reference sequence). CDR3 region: CASRAPPGRRAGANVLTF. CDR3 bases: TGTGCCAGTCGAGCTCCTCCAGGACGGAGAGCCGGGGCCAACGTCCTGACTTTC.

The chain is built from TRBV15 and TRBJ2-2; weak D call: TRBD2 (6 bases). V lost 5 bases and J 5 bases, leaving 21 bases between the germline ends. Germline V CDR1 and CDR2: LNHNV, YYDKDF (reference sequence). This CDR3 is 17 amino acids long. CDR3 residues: CATSPSWGEVWTGELFF. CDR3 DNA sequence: TGTGCCACCAGCCCCAGCTGGGGGGAAGTGTGGACCGGGGAGCTGTTTTTT.

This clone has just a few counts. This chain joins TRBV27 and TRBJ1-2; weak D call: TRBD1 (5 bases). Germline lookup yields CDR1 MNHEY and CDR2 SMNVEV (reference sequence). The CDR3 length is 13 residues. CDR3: CAARRRGGYGYTF. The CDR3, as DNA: TGTGCAGCCCGGAGGAGGGGAGGCTATGGCTACACCTTC.

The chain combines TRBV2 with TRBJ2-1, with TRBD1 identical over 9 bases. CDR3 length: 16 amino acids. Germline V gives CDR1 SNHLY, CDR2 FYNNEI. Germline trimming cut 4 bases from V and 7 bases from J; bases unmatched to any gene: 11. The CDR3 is CASSGWGGQGGNEQFF. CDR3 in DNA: TGTGCCAGCAGTGGTTGGGGGGGACAGGGTGGAAATGAGCAGTTCTTC. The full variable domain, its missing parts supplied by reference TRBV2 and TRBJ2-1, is EPEVTQTPSHQVTQMGQEVILRCVPISNHLYFYWYRQILGQKVEFLVSFYNNEISEKSEIFDDQFSVERPDGSNFTLKIRSTKLEDSAMYFCASSGWGGQGGNEQFFGPGTRLTVL.

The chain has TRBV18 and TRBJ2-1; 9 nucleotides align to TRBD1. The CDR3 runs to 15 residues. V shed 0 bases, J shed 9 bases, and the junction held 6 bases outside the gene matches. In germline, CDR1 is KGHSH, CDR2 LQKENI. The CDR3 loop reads CASSPPGQGMSEQFF. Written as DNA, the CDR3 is TGTGCCAGCTCACCACCGGGACAGGGCATGTCTGAGCAGTTCTTC.

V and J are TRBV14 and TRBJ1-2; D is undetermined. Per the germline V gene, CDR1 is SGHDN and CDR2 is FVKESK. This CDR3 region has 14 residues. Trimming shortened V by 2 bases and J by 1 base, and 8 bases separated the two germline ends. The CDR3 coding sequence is TGTGCCAGCAGCCAACAACTGGATAACTATGGCTACACCTTC. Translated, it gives CASSQQLDNYGYTF.

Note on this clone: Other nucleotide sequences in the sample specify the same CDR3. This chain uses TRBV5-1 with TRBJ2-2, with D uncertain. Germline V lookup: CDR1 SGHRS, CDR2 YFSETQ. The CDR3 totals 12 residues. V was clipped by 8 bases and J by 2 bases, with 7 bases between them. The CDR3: CASNRNTGELFF. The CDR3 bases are TGCGCCAGTAACCGAAACACCGGGGAGCTGTTTTTT.

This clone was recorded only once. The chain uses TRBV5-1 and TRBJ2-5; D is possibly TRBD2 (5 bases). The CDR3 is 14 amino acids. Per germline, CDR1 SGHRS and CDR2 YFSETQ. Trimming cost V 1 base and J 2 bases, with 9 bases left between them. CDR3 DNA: TGCGCCAGCAGCTTGATTAGCGATCAAGAGACCCAGTACTTC. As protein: CASSLISDQETQYF.

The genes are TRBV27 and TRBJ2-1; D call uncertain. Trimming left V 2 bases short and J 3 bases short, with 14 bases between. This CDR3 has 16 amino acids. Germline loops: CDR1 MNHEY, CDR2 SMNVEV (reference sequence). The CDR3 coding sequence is TGTGCCAGCAGTTTAGGGGATTTAGCCTACTACAATGAGCAGTTCTTC. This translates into CASSLGDLAYYNEQFF.

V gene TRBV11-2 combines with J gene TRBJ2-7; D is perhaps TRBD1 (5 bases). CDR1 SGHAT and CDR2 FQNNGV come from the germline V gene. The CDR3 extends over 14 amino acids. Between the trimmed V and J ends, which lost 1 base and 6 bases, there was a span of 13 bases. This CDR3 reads CASSLVRAFGEQYF. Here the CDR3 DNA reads TGTGCCAGCAGCTTAGTCAGGGCCTTCGGCGAGCAGTACTTC. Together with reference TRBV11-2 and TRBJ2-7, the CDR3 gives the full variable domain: EAGVAQSPRYKIIEKRQSVAFWCNPISGHATLYWYQQILGQGPKLLIQFQNNGVVDDSQLPKDRFSAERLKGVDSTLKIQPAKLEDSAVYLCASSLVRAFGEQYFGPGTRLTVT.

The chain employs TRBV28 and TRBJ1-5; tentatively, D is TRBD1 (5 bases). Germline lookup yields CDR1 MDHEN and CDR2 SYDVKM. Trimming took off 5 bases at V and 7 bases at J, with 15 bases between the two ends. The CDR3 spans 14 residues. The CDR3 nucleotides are TGTGCCAGCAGTCCGGGGGAATTCAGACAGCCCCAGCATTTT. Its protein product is CASSPGEFRQPQHF.

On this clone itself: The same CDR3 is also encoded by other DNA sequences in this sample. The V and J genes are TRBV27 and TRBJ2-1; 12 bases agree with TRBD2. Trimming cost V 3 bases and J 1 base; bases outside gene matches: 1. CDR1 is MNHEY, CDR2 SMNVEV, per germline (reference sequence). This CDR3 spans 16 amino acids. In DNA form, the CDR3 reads TGTGCCAGCAGTTTTCTAGCGGGAGGGTCCTACAATGAGCAGTTCTTC. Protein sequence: CASSFLAGGSYNEQFF.

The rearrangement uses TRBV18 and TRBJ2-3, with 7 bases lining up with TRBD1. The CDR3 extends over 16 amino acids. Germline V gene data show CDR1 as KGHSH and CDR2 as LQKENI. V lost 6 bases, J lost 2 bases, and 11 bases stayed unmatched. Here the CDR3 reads CASSPRQGTVTDTQYF. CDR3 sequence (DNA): TGTGCCAGCTCGCCTCGGCAAGGGACAGTCACAGATACGCAGTATTTT.

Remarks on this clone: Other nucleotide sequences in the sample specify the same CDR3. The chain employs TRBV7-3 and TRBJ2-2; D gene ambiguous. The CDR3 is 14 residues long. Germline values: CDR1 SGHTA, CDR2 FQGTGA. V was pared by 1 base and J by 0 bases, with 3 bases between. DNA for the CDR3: TGTGCCAGCAGCTTAAATACGAACACCGGGGAGCTGTTTTTT. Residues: CASSLNTNTGELFF.

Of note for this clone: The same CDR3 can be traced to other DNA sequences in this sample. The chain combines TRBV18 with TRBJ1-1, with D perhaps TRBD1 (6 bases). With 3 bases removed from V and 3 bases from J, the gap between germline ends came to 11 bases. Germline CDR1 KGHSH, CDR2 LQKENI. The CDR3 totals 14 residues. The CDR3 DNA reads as TGTGCCAGCTCACCTACAGGGAGGGACACTGAAGCTTTCTTT. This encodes CASSPTGRDTEAFF.

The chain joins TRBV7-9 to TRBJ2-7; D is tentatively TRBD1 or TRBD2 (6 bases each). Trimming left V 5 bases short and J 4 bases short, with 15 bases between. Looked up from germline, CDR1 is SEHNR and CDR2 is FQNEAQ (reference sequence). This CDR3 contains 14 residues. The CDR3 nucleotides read TGTGCCAGCAGCCCCCTCCTAGGGGGGTACGAGCAGTACTTC. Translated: CASSPLLGGYEQYF.

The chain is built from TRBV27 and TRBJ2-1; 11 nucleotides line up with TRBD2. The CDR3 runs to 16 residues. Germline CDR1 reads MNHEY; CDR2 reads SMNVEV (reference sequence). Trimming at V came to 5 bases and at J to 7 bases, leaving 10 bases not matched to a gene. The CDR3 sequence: CASSDFGTSGGNEQFF. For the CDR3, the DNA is TGTGCCAGCAGTGATTTTGGGACTAGCGGAGGGAATGAGCAGTTCTTC.

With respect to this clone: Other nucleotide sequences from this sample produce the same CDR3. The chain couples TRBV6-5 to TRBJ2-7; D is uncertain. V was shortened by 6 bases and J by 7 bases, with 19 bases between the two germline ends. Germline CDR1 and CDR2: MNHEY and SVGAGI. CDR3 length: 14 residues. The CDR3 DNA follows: TGTGCCAGCAGCCAAGGACGTTGGGAAAGGGAGCAGTACTTC. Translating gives CASSQGRWEREQYF.

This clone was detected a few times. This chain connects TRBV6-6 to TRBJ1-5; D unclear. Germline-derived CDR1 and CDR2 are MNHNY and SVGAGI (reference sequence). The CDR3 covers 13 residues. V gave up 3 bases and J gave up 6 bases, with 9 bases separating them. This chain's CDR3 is CASSYRPVQPQHF. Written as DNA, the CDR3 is TGTGCCAGCAGTTATCGACCAGTTCAGCCCCAGCATTTT.

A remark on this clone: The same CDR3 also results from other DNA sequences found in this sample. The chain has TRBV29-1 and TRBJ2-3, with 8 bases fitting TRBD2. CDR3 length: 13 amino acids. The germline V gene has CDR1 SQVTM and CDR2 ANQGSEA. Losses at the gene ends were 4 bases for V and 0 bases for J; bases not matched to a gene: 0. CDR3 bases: TGCAGCGTTGGCGGGAGGAGCACAGATACGCAGTATTTT. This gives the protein CSVGGRSTDTQYF.